This paragraph reports one T cell receptor (beta chain). Its target is not known. This specimen comes from a study of vaccination and CD4 T cells after COVID-19. Study context: With 8 or 9 mild cases and one severe, convalescent patients were SARS-CoV-2 positive by nasal swab PCR. Overlapping spike pools from SARS-CoV-2 and HCoV-NL63, HCoV-OC43 and HCoV-229E served as culture stimuli.

Treatment indicated: approximately nine-day PBMC culture with coronavirus spike peptide pools or control peptides (ViraFEST assay). Oncomine TCR Beta short-read sequencing was applied to DNA from cultured CD4+ T cells. TCRdb re-analysed the PCR reads in MiXCR, keeping a single row per CDR3 protein. The top ten hold less than 4.5% of the sample, which has 15,000 to 25,000 distinct CDR3 sequences, 40% to 50% seen once. With V trimmed by 4 bases and J by 5 bases, 14 bases remained unmatched. CDR1 and CDR2 from the germline V gene are DFQATT and SNEGSKA (reference sequence). The CDR3 length is 17 residues.

The clonotype originates from a human donor who had recovered from COVID-19. Sequenced here: CD4+ T cells from blood, cultured in vitro, sampled before SARS-CoV-2 vaccination. J is TRBJ2-7 and V is TRBV20-1; 13 nucleotides align to TRBD2. Here the CDR3 reads CSATTSGRAGAYDEQYF. In DNA, the CDR3 is TGCAGTGCTACAACTAGCGGGAGGGCCGGAGCGTACGACGAGCAGTACTTC.